This T cell receptor beta chain was sequenced during a study of blood T cell repertoires in COVID-19. Study in general: Sites across the United States, Italy and Spain contributed samples from acute and convalescent COVID-19. From T cells, B-cell-depleted T cells, or PBMCs came the material, which was cDNA or gDNA.

As processed by the authors: Nucleated cell counts were estimated from reference gene primer amplification. The protocol was immunoSEQ multiplex PCR, while the TCRdb copy is restricted to in-frame clones and leaves out a portion. V and J calls and clone size follow that table, whereas D and trimming were derived from the DNA. The table records 40,000 to 65,000 clones, about 80% of them present only once. Losses at the gene ends were 6 bases for V and 6 bases for J; bases not matched to a gene: 1. Looked up from germline, CDR1 is MNHEY and CDR2 is SVGAGI. The CDR3 sequence is 12 residues long. J is TRBJ1-2 and V is TRBV6-5, with 10 bases identical to TRBD1. Sequenced input: peripheral blood. The clonotype originates from a human donor in a cohort sampled during active COVID-19. The CDR3 reads CASRTGGDGYTF. CDR3 coding DNA: TGTGCCAGCAGGACAGGGGGCGATGGCTACACCTTC.